Sequencing of this TCR beta chain was carried out in a study of blood T cell repertoires in COVID-19 (dated by TCRdb to the early 2020s). In terms of the full investigation: Collaborator samples came from the United States, Italy and Spain and covered acute and convalescent phases of COVID-19. The prospective study material was composed of cDNA or gDNA derived from T cells, B-cell-depleted T cells, or PBMCs. The dataset comprised deeply sampled blood TCRbeta repertoires from subjects exposed to, actively infected with, or recovered from COVID-19. A freely available public database, intended as a resource for researchers studying the immune response to SARS-CoV-2, is where the repertoires were released. The samples were drawn from the first 160 participants of the ongoing ImmuneRACE study and from roughly 1,300 subjects provided by 6 global collaborators. Nearly every sample came with metadata listing a de-identified subject ID, COVID-19 status, age in years and sex. Where available, HLA class I and class II types were taken from metadata supplied by the sample provider and were not determined by assay-based typing.

To note about this clone: No cognate antigen has been identified for it. The input lacks base qualities; no much larger clone sits a single base away.

Each collaborating institution followed its own protocols to collect whole blood in K2EDTA tubes. Collaborator samples were shipped for TCRbeta analysis as frozen whole blood, isolated PBMCs, or DNA extracted from either sample type. TCRbeta CDR3 regions were amplified from genomic DNA by means of the immunoSEQ Assay, a bias-controlled multiplex PCR. The paper's data handling went like this. Within the assay, amplification of reference gene primers was used to estimate how many nucleated cells each sample contained. Sequence reads were collapsed and filtered to measure the absolute abundance of every unique TCRbeta CDR3 rearrangement. Productive Simpson clonality was computed per sample as the square root of Simpson's diversity index over productive rearrangements. The immuneACCESS repertoire file appears here via TCRdb, limited to in-frame rearrangements. These files lack a portion of the clones; in checked studies, under half of the deficit traces to unresolved V genes, and the cause of the others is not known. V and J calls and clone size come straight from that table; D and trimming were deduced from the DNA. Across this sample there are roughly 200,000 clones, with around 85% seen only once. The ten largest clones take up 9.5% to 12% of the sample.

The full study reports these points: How much clinical and demographic metadata was included differed by source and by participant, and the metadata was provided uncurated.

Sequenced sample: peripheral blood. The receptor's source is a human donor with active or convalescent COVID-19. The donor label of this sample is uncertain.

The nucleotide sequence is given as TGTGCCAGCAGTTGGGACACTAATCAGCCCCAGCATTTT. Its translation is CASSWDTNQPQHF. The rearrangement joined TRBV6-6 to TRBJ1-5; the D region possibly corresponds to TRBD1 (6 bases align). Deletion took 4 bases off V and 4 bases off J, with a span of 8 bases between the germline ends. CDR1 and CDR2, looked up from the germline V gene (reference sequence), are MNHNY and SVGAGI. From cysteine to phenylalanine, the CDR3 is 13 amino acids long. This entry keeps only the CDR3 DNA: 39 bases, framed from base 1.